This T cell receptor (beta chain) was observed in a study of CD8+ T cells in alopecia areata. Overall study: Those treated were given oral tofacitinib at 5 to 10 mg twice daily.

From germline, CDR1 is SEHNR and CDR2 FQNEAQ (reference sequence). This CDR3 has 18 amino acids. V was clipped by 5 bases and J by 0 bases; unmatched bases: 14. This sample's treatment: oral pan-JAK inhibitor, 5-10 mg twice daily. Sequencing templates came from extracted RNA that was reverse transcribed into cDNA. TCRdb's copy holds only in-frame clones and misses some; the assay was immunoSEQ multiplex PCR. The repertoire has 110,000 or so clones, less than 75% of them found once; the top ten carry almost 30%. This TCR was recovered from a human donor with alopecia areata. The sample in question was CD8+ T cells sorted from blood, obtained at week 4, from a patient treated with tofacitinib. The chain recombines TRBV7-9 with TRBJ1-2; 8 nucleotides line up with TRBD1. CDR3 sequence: CASSPSRSGQAANYGYTF. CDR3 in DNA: TGTGCCAGCAGCCCGTCGAGGTCGGGACAGGCGGCTAACTATGGCTACACCTTC.